This T cell receptor (beta chain) was identified during a study of T cells in Graves' hyperthyroidism and ophthalmopathy. Study at large: The authors collected peripheral blood at initial diagnosis, before any treatment.

Germline CDR1 and CDR2: GTSNPN and SVGIG (reference sequence). V lost 5 bases and J 11 bases, leaving 10 bases between the germline ends. This CDR3 has 10 residues. This clonotype was detected many times. TCR beta CDR3 sequences were amplified from RNA transcripts. The HTBI primer set served for first-round RT-PCR of the TCR CDR3. TCRdb re-called the multiplex PCR reads with MiXCR, one entry per CDR3 protein. Of approximately 400,000 distinct CDR3 sequences in the sample, 15% to 18% were seen once. PBMCs were obtained from about 10 ml fresh peripheral blood. The chain has TRBV30 and TRBJ2-1, with D perhaps matching TRBD2 (6 bases). Input material: blood. The TCR comes from a woman in her late teens or twenties with Graves' hyperthyroidism that later progressed to Graves' ophthalmopathy. The CDR3 DNA reads as TGTGCCTGGGGGGGAGGACAGCAGTTCTTC. This codes for CAWGGGQQFF.